This TCR beta chain was recorded in a study of response to subunit inactivated influenza vaccine. This clonotype was detected only a few times. Antigen: not known. There are 14 residues in the CDR3. Trimming shortened V by 1 base and J by 3 bases, and 6 bases separated the two germline ends. The germline CDR1 and CDR2 sequences are LGHDT and YNNKEL (reference sequence). One entry per CDR3 protein, called by TCRdb with MiXCR from the RT-PCR reads. Among around 710,000 distinct CDR3 sequences, roughly 14% were seen once, and the ten largest hold approximately 7%. Overall study results and limits: After each seasonal influenza vaccination, few new T cells are recruited, the authors suggested.

Sequenced here: PBMCs from blood, sampled roughly 2 weeks before vaccination. The TCR comes from a man aged 50 to 59 who received an inactivated influenza vaccine. The genes are TRBV3-1 and TRBJ2-2; D call uncertain. The CDR3 loop is CASSQVQHTGELFF. The CDR3 DNA reads TGTGCCAGCAGCCAAGTACAGCACACCGGGGAGCTGTTTTTT.